Included here is one T cell receptor beta chain sequence, with context. The antigen is undetermined. Germline assignment: CDR1 SGHDT and CDR2 YYEEEE. Unmatched junction bases numbered 2, after V lost 4 bases and J lost 1 base. CDR3 size: 14 residues. MiXCR, run by TCRdb on the RT-PCR reads, gives a single entry per CDR3 protein. The sample includes 290,000 or so distinct CDR3 sequences, about 20% seen only once; the top ten take 10%. This sample was included in a study of response to subunit inactivated influenza vaccine. Whole-study results and caveats: There was a suggestion from the authors that each seasonal influenza vaccination recruits few new T cells.

The J gene is TRBJ2-7, the V gene TRBV5-6, with 10 bases fitting TRBD1. The sample in question was PBMCs from blood, obtained approximately 20 months after vaccination. The receptor was derived from a man aged 50 to 69 who received an inactivated influenza vaccine. DNA of the CDR3: TGTGCCAGCAGCGAGGACAGGGGGTCCTACGAGCAGTACTTC. Its translation is CASSEDRGSYEQYF.